Detailed here is one T cell receptor (beta chain). Its antigen is undetermined. The PCR employed 60 Vbeta primers together with 13 Jbeta primers. The method was immunoSEQ multiplex PCR; TCRdb's version includes in-frame clones alone and lacks a portion of them. This sample's table has about 140,000 clones. The record originates from a study of cytomegalovirus exposure and HLA in healthy donors. With 5 bases clipped from V and 8 bases from J, the junction kept 17 bases outside the gene matches. Germline V gene sequence: CDR1 SEHNR, CDR2 FQNEAQ (reference sequence). The CDR3 contains 16 residues. Donors had nominal health at sampling but likely had unrecorded immune exposures. Study conclusions and caveats: Roughly uniform sequencing depth across donors was assumed, possibly incorrectly. One variant, a missense change in DCLRE1C, was linked in a later analysis to TCR beta V- and J-gene trimming. Later analysis placed DRB1 highest and HLA-C lowest in TCR association rates, which differed by HLA locus.

The sequencing input was PBMCs. The receptor was derived from a woman in her late teens or twenties in good health and CMV-seronegative. The chain combines TRBV7-9 with TRBJ1-2; 7 bases match TRBD1. Here the CDR3 reads CASSPQGTDTGLGYTF. CDR3 sequence (DNA): TGTGCCAGCAGCCCCCAGGGGACAGACACAGGTTTGGGCTACACCTTC.